The 24 T cell receptor beta chains reported below all come from one sample, sequenced in a study of a mutant IDH1 vaccine in newly diagnosed glioma (dated by TCRdb to the early 2020s). These receptors have no known antigen. To prepare the library, the immunoSEQ multiplex PCR assay was applied. TCRdb obtained this table from immuneACCESS and retained in-frame rearrangements with V and J assigned. These tables miss some clones; where compared with another copy, unresolved V genes account for less than half of the shortfall, and the remainder is unexplained. Recorded for this sample are about 64,000 clones; about 81% of them occurred a single time. The ten biggest clones cover more than 7.5% of the sample. What this sample's time point label stands for: week 11, during vaccination. Each vaccine dose, consisting of 300 ug of a 20-mer mutant IDH1 peptide in Montanide, was administered subcutaneously with topical imiquimod.

This specimen was PBMCs, taken from a glioma patient whose treatment included an IDH1 peptide vaccine. These receptors originate from a woman aged 50 to 60 with glioma.

This clone is a singleton in its sample. This sequence joins TRBV7-2 and TRBJ1-3; D unclear. V lost 1 base, J lost 3 bases, and 10 bases lay in between. Germline CDR1 reads SGHTA; CDR2 reads FQGNSA. The CDR3 has 15 amino acids. The CDR3 region is CASSLGFPVGNTIYF. The CDR3 DNA sequence: TGTGCCAGCAGCTTAGGATTTCCCGTTGGAAACACCATATATTTT.

The J gene is TRBJ2-5, the V gene TRBV6-1; 9 positions match TRBD2. J lost 5 bases, V lost 1 base, and 11 bases had no gene match. The CDR3 contains 17 residues. From germline, CDR1 is MNHNS and CDR2 SASEGT. The CDR3: CASSEGANSGGWETQYF. In nucleotides, the CDR3 is TGTGCCAGCAGTGAAGGTGCTAATAGCGGGGGCTGGGAGACCCAGTACTTC.

The V call is TRBV25-1, the J call TRBJ2-3; D remains ambiguous. Germline V CDR1 and CDR2: MGHDK, SYGVNS. The CDR3 runs 13 residues. V dropped 1 base and J dropped 0 bases, with 2 bases sitting between them. The CDR3 DNA sequence: TGTGCCAGCAGTGAATCTAGCACAGATACGCAGTATTTT. Translating gives CASSESSTDTQYF.

The chain has TRBV7-2 and TRBJ1-1; D gene uncertain. V was cut by 7 bases and J by 6 bases, with 18 bases left in between. CDR1 is SGHTA, CDR2 FQGNSA, per germline. This CDR3 has 14 amino acids. This CDR3 is CASTLSGRVAEAFF. CDR3 DNA sequence: TGTGCCAGCACCCTTTCTGGGAGGGTTGCTGAAGCTTTCTTT.

The rearrangement links TRBV6-1 to TRBJ2-3, with 9 nucleotides matching TRBD2. This CDR3 region has 18 residues. Germline V gene lookup returns CDR1 MNHNS and CDR2 SASEGT. The V segment lost 3 bases and the J segment 1 base; nucleotides outside the gene matches: 11. DNA of the CDR3: TGTGCCAGCAGTGAGATCCCGGGAGTAGCGGGGGGCACAGATACGCAGTATTTT. Amino acids: CASSEIPGVAGGTDTQYF.

The J gene is TRBJ2-5, the V gene TRBV7-9; D perhaps matches TRBD2 (5 bases). V was clipped by 1 base and J by 3 bases, with 12 bases between them. From germline, CDR1 is SEHNR and CDR2 FQNEAQ (reference sequence). The CDR3 consists of 15 residues. The CDR3 spells CASSLGRRGKETQYF. The CDR3 coding sequence is TGTGCCAGCAGCTTAGGACGAAGAGGGAAAGAGACCCAGTACTTC.

This chain links TRBV19 with TRBJ2-7; D call uncertain. This CDR3 spans 17 amino acids. Germline V CDR1 and CDR2: LNHDA, SQIVND (reference sequence). The germline V and J ends were trimmed by 4 bases and 0 bases, with 19 bases remaining between them. The CDR3 loop reads CASSKKAGLRFSYEQYF. CDR3 coding DNA: TGTGCCAGTAGTAAGAAGGCAGGCTTGCGATTCTCCTACGAGCAGTACTTC.

This chain joins TRBV29-1 and TRBJ1-2, with D unclear. The germline V gene has CDR1 SQVTM and CDR2 ANQGSEA. There are 12 residues in the CDR3. V was clipped by 5 bases and J by 2 bases, with 9 bases between them. The CDR3 region is CSVNEGNYGYTF. CDR3 nucleotides: TGCAGCGTTAATGAGGGCAACTATGGCTACACCTTC.

This rearrangement joins TRBV11-2 to TRBJ2-2; D remains ambiguous. V was pared by 6 bases and J by 6 bases, with 11 bases between. The CDR3 is made up of 13 amino acids. Looked up from germline, CDR1 is SGHAT and CDR2 is FQNNGV. This CDR3 is CASRAQYAGELFF. CDR3 DNA: TGTGCCAGCAGGGCACAGTACGCCGGGGAGCTGTTTTTT.

V gene TRBV19 combines with J gene TRBJ1-1, with D perhaps TRBD1 (5 bases). With 7 bases removed from V and 1 base from J, the gap between germline ends came to 10 bases. CDR1 LNHDA and CDR2 SQIVND come from the germline V gene (reference sequence). CDR3 length equals 13 residues. The CDR3 sequence is CASTLGRNTEAFF. The CDR3 nucleotides read TGTGCCAGTACCCTGGGACGGAACACTGAAGCTTTCTTT.

The chain employs TRBV27 and TRBJ2-1; D gene unclear. The CDR3 is 11 residues long. Germline CDR1 reads MNHEY; CDR2 reads SMNVEV (reference sequence). The germline V and J ends were trimmed by 5 bases and 9 bases, with 8 bases remaining between them. The CDR3 region is CASSVGLEQFF. For the CDR3, the DNA is TGTGCCAGCAGTGTAGGTCTTGAGCAGTTCTTC.

The chain recombines TRBV5-6 with TRBJ2-1; D possibly corresponds to TRBD2 (5 bases). V dropped 4 bases and J dropped 9 bases, with 20 bases sitting between them. CDR3 size: 15 residues. CDR1 is SGHDT and CDR2 is YYEEEE in the germline V gene. The DNA of the CDR3 is TGTGCCAGCAGCCCCTTCCCCATCTCACGGGGTGAGCAGTTCTTC. This codes for CASSPFPISRGEQFF.

The chain recombines TRBV10-3 with TRBJ1-6; D gene ambiguous. Germline CDR1 is ENHRY and CDR2 is SYGVKD. This CDR3 contains 14 residues. V shed 7 bases and J shed 5 bases, with 12 bases lying between them. The CDR3 spells CAIKPSRDNSPLHF. In DNA, the CDR3 is TGTGCCATCAAACCTTCGCGGGATAATTCACCCCTCCACTTT.

This CDR3 reads CASSFWVSNYGYTF. Here the CDR3 DNA reads TGTGCCAGCAGCTTTTGGGTTTCTAACTATGGCTACACCTTC. This sequence joins TRBV5-6 and TRBJ1-2, with unresolved D. Germline assignment: CDR1 SGHDT and CDR2 YYEEEE. The CDR3 is made up of 14 amino acids. V was cut by 2 bases and J by 0 bases, with 8 bases left in between.

The chain links TRBV4-1 to TRBJ2-6, with 7 nucleotides matching TRBD2. J lost 3 bases, V lost 0 bases, and 5 bases had no gene match. Germline CDR1 reads MGHRA; CDR2 reads YSYEKL. The CDR3 spans 17 residues. The CDR3 DNA sequence: TGCGCCAGCAGCCAAGATTTCCGGGGGGTTGGGGCCAACGTCCTGACTTTC. It codes for CASSQDFRGVGANVLTF.

The chain carries TRBV19 and TRBJ2-1; 13 nucleotides align to TRBD2. The CDR3 consists of 15 residues. Germline assignment: CDR1 LNHDA and CDR2 SQIVND (reference sequence). Germline trimming cut 1 base from V and 10 bases from J; bases unmatched to any gene: 4. The CDR3 loop reads CASSIAPTSGGEQFF. CDR3 DNA: TGTGCCAGTAGTATAGCCCCGACTAGCGGGGGGGAGCAGTTCTTC. The full variable domain, in which reference TRBV19 and TRBJ2-1 provide the parts outside the CDR3, is DGGITQSPKYLFRKEGQNVTLSCEQNLNHDAMYWYRQDPGQGLRLIYYSQIVNDFQKGDIAEGYSVSREKKESFPLTVTSAQKNPTAFYLCASSIAPTSGGEQFFGPGTRLTVL.

The genes are TRBV5-1 and TRBJ1-5; tentative D call: TRBD1 (6 bases). V gave up 4 bases and J gave up 4 bases, with 12 bases separating them. Germline CDR1 and CDR2: SGHRS and YFSETQ. This CDR3 has 14 amino acids. The CDR3 spells CASSVDSPNQPQHF. In nucleotides, the CDR3 is TGCGCCAGCAGCGTGGACAGCCCTAATCAGCCCCAGCATTTT.

V is TRBV4-1 and J is TRBJ2-2, with unresolved D. Germline assignment: CDR1 MGHRA and CDR2 YSYEKL. This CDR3 has 11 amino acids. Trimming removed 4 bases at V and 5 bases at J, with 2 bases between. CDR3 region: CASSRTGELFF. In DNA form, the CDR3 reads TGCGCCAGCAGCCGGACCGGGGAGCTGTTTTTT.

V usage is TRBV10-3 and J usage is TRBJ1-2; D is ambiguous. The CDR3 has 12 amino acids. Per the germline V gene, CDR1 is ENHRY and CDR2 is SYGVKD. Trimming left V 7 bases short and J 8 bases short, with 14 bases between. For the CDR3, the DNA is TGTGCCATCAATAGGGCGTCGGACGGCTACACCTTC. It is translated as CAINRASDGYTF.

This clone was counted only a few times. The V and J genes are TRBV6-5 and TRBJ2-7, with a possible D match to TRBD1 (5 bases). CDR1 and CDR2 from the germline V gene are MNHEY and SVGAGI. CDR3 length: 15 amino acids. Trimming stripped 2 bases from V and 4 bases from J, with 15 bases between. CDR3: CASSYRRDRPYEQYF. The CDR3 DNA reads as TGTGCCAGCAGTTACCGGCGAGACAGACCTTACGAGCAGTACTTC.

The genes are TRBV7-6 and TRBJ2-7, with a tentative D call TRBD2 (6 bases). The germline V gene encodes CDR1 SGHVS and CDR2 FNYEAQ. The CDR3 covers 13 residues. The ends were cut back, 4 bases at V and 2 bases at J, with 9 bases in the middle. Here the CDR3 reads CASSSGTPYEQYF. The CDR3 DNA follows: TGTGCCAGCAGCTCCGGGACTCCCTACGAGCAGTACTTC.

The chain joins TRBV5-3 to TRBJ2-7; D may be TRBD2 (6 bases). TRBV5-3 is sorted into the ORF group, with uncertain function. The CDR3 is 14 amino acids. CDR3 DNA sequence: TGTGGGGGACTCCCGATCTTGAGCTCCTACGAGCAGTACTTC. Amino acid sequence: CGGLPILSSYEQYF.

The J gene is TRBJ1-4, the V gene TRBV5-1, with D unresolved. Between the trimmed V and J ends, which lost 7 bases and 6 bases, there was a span of 16 bases. The germline gives CDR1 SGHRS, CDR2 YFSETQ. The length of the CDR3 is 14 residues. The CDR3 bases are TGCGCCAGCGCGGTCGGCAGGCGGGATGAAAAACTGTTTTTT. As protein: CASAVGRRDEKLFF.

This clone occurred once. The chain employs TRBV5-6 and TRBJ2-5, with 7 bases matching TRBD1. This CDR3 is 14 amino acids long. Germline V gives CDR1 SGHDT, CDR2 YYEEEE. The junction had 8 bases not matched to a gene; V was cut back by 0 bases and J by 9 bases. CDR3 protein: CASSLEGAIGAQYF. As DNA, the CDR3 is TGTGCCAGCAGCTTGGAGGGGGCAATTGGGGCCCAGTACTTC.